These 19 T cell receptor beta chains share one sample of origin, sequenced in a study of patients and donors after allogeneic stem cell transplantation. MiXCR, run by TCRdb on the RT-PCR reads, gives a single entry per CDR3 protein. The table lists roughly 230,000 distinct CDR3 sequences, roughly 13% of them singletons. The specimen was blood, either unsorted or a sorted T cell fraction (not recorded which). These receptors were obtained from a human donor who was either an allogeneic HSCT recipient or a stem cell or donor lymphocyte infusion donor (not recorded which). It is not recorded whose cells these are; they may come from a transplant donor.

This clonotype is labeled as medium-sized. The chain uses TRBV20-1 and TRBJ1-2, with 10 bases matching TRBD1. The CDR3 consists of 15 residues. CDR1 and CDR2 from the germline V gene are DFQATT and SNEGSKA (reference sequence). V lost 0 bases and J lost 4; bases outside the gene matches: 5. The CDR3 coding sequence is TGCAGTGCTAGAGATCGGGACAGGGGATTCTATGGCTACACCTTC. Protein: CSARDRDRGFYGYTF.

This clonotype occurred many times. The V call is TRBV23-1, the J call TRBJ1-1; 8 bases are a match to TRBD1. TRBV23-1 is noted as an ORF with a role that remains uncertain. Unmatched junction bases numbered 9, after V lost 2 bases and J lost 4 bases. This CDR3 contains 16 residues. CDR3 in DNA: TGCGCCAGCAGTCAACCCTGGACAGGGCCTTGCACTGAAGCTTTCTTT. This gives the protein CASSQPWTGPCTEAFF.

V and J are TRBV4-3 and TRBJ2-3; 9 positions match TRBD1. V lost 4 bases, J lost 4 bases, and 12 bases stayed unmatched. The CDR3 runs 17 residues. CDR1 is LGHNA and CDR2 is YSLEER in the germline V gene. As DNA, the CDR3 is TGCGCCAGCAGCCTCCTCGCCGGGACAGGGAGCGCAGATACGCAGTATTTT. It is translated as CASSLLAGTGSADTQYF.

This chain joins TRBV3-1 and TRBJ2-3; D is possibly TRBD2 (5 bases). The V and J ends lost 4 bases and 1 base respectively, with 12 bases between them. CDR1 is LGHDT and CDR2 is YNNKEL in the germline V gene (reference sequence). CDR3 length: 15 residues. CDR3 in amino acids: CASSLGRVGTDTQYF. CDR3 nucleotide sequence: TGTGCCAGCAGCCTCGGGCGGGTTGGCACAGATACGCAGTATTTT.

This clonotype was observed many times. The CDR3 spells CASSVRLHATYEQYF. CDR3 coding DNA: TGTGCCAGCAGCGTCCGCCTACACGCCACCTACGAGCAGTACTTC. V usage is TRBV7-2 and J usage is TRBJ2-7; D is uncertain. V was pared by 5 bases and J by 2 bases, with 16 bases between. The CDR3 contains 15 residues. In germline, CDR1 is SGHTA, CDR2 FQGNSA.

This chain uses TRBV9 with TRBJ2-7; 12 bases are a match to TRBD2. CDR1 SGDLS and CDR2 YYNGEE come from the germline V gene. The CDR3 is 14 residues long. The V and J ends lost 6 bases and 3 bases, in that order; junction bases with no gene match: 4. The chain's CDR3 is CASIRLAGDYEQYF. CDR3 nucleotides: TGTGCCAGCATCCGACTAGCGGGGGACTACGAGCAGTACTTC.

This clonotype was found a few times. The chain carries TRBV19 and TRBJ1-1; 7 bases align to TRBD1. Per the germline V gene, CDR1 is LNHDA and CDR2 is SQIVND (reference sequence). J gave up 4 bases and V 3 bases, and 5 bases lay outside the gene matches. The CDR3 is 14 residues long. CDR3 sequence reads: CASSIQGGLTEAFF. The CDR3, as DNA: TGTGCCAGTAGTATTCAGGGGGGACTCACTGAAGCTTTCTTT.

This clonotype has just a few counts. The chain links TRBV28 to TRBJ2-7; D is unresolved. The germline V gene encodes CDR1 MDHEN and CDR2 SYDVKM. The CDR3 loop spans 15 amino acids. Trimming stripped 6 bases from V and 7 bases from J, with 22 bases between. The CDR3 sequence: CASREQHTLVGEQYF. Here the CDR3 DNA reads TGTGCCAGCAGGGAACAGCACACTCTAGTCGGGGAGCAGTACTTC.

Comment on this clonotype: Germline and junction disagree at one end, which may indicate a read error. The chain uses TRBV15 and TRBJ2-7; TRBD1 aligns across 10 bases. Germline CDR1 and CDR2: LNHNV and YYDKDF (reference sequence). There are 15 residues in the CDR3. The CDR3 here is CATSKDRGGSYEQHF. Here the CDR3 DNA reads TGTGCCACCAGCAAGGACAGGGGGGGGTCCTACGAGCAGCACTTC.

This clonotype was counted at least ten times. The V and J genes are TRBV10-3 and TRBJ1-5; D is possibly TRBD1 (5 bases). Trimming shortened V by 10 bases and J by 2 bases, and 18 bases separated the two germline ends. This CDR3 has 15 residues. Germline V gives CDR1 ENHRY, CDR2 SYGVKD. CDR3 loop: CATNPGGFGNQPQHF. The DNA for the CDR3 is TGTGCCACCAACCCCGGGGGATTCGGCAATCAGCCCCAGCATTTT.

The CDR3 region has the DNA TGTGCCAGCAGCTTTAGGGGAGTGGGGCACGCAGATACGCAGTATTTT. This codes for CASSFRGVGHADTQYF. The rearrangement links TRBV7-2 to TRBJ2-3, with D perhaps being TRBD1 or TRBD2 (5 bases each). Deletions cut 3 bases from V and 4 bases from J, with 17 bases between. The CDR3 has 16 amino acids. Germline CDR1 is SGHTA and CDR2 is FQGNSA.

This clonotype was observed a few times. V gene TRBV4-1 combines with J gene TRBJ1-5; TRBD1 matches at 10 bases. Germline loops: CDR1 MGHRA, CDR2 YSYEKL. With 2 bases clipped from V and 6 bases from J, the junction kept 4 bases outside the gene matches. The CDR3 contains 15 residues. CDR3 residues: CASSQSGTGVQPQHF. CDR3 DNA sequence: TGCGCCAGCAGCCAATCAGGGACAGGGGTTCAGCCCCAGCATTTT.

V is TRBV7-8 and J is TRBJ1-3; a weak D match, TRBD1 (5 bases). V was cut by 5 bases and J by 0 bases, with 20 bases left in between. The CDR3 contains 18 residues. CDR1 is SGHVS and CDR2 is FQNEAQ in the germline V gene. The CDR3 spells CASSLTLARGVSGNTIYF. CDR3 bases: TGTGCCAGCAGCCTAACCTTGGCCCGAGGGGTCTCTGGAAACACCATATATTTT.

In its sample, this clonotype was seen a few times. The chain links TRBV12-3 or TRBV12-4 to TRBJ2-1; a possible D gene is TRBD2 (5 bases). The V end was cut by 6 bases, the J end by 9 bases, with 21 bases between. The length of the CDR3 is 15 residues. The CDR3 DNA reads as TGTGCCAGCAGCTCTCTTGGAAGGGCAGGAGGTGAGCAGTTCTTC. Its protein product is CASSSLGRAGGEQFF.

This chain connects TRBV3-1 to TRBJ1-1, with a weak D call TRBD1 (5 bases). The CDR3 is made up of 13 amino acids. Trimming took off 1 base at V and 10 bases at J, with 13 bases between the two ends. The V gene's germline CDR1 is LGHDT and CDR2 YNNKEL (reference sequence). CDR3 sequence: CASSQGRRQGAFF. The CDR3 DNA sequence: TGTGCCAGCAGCCAAGGACGGCGTCAGGGAGCTTTCTTT.

V and J are TRBV10-3 and TRBJ2-3; 12 positions agree with TRBD1. CDR1 and CDR2 (germline): ENHRY, SYGVKD. The CDR3 runs 15 residues. V lost 10 bases to trimming and J lost 4 bases; unmatched junction nucleotides: 9. DNA of the CDR3: TGTGCCACGAGTCTGGGGACAGGGGGCCCAGATACGCAGTATTTT. Amino acid sequence: CATSLGTGGPDTQYF.

The chain is built from TRBV15 and TRBJ1-1; D gene uncertain. The germline V gene encodes CDR1 LNHNV and CDR2 YYDKDF (reference sequence). Trimming removed 0 bases from V and 1 base from J, with 9 bases in between. This CDR3 spans 15 amino acids. CDR3: CATSRETPSNTEAFF. The DNA for the CDR3 is TGTGCCACCAGCAGAGAGACACCCTCGAACACTGAAGCTTTCTTT.

The rearrangement uses TRBV3-1 and TRBJ2-7; D remains ambiguous. Germline CDR1 LGHDT, CDR2 YNNKEL (reference sequence). The CDR3 is 16 amino acids. The ends were cut back, 2 bases at V and 0 bases at J, with 14 bases in the middle. The CDR3 is CASSQPKKGSSYEQYF. The CDR3 DNA follows: TGTGCCAGCAGCCAACCCAAGAAGGGTAGCTCCTACGAGCAGTACTTC.

This clonotype occurred a few times. CDR3 sequence: CASSLEQGSYGYTF. CDR3 in DNA: TGCGCCAGCAGCTTGGAACAGGGTAGCTATGGCTACACCTTC. The chain employs TRBV5-1 and TRBJ1-2, with D perhaps matching TRBD1 (6 bases). The CDR3 has 14 amino acids. Germline CDR1 is SGHRS and CDR2 is YFSETQ. V lost 0 bases and J lost 4, with 10 bases in between. Full variable domain (outside the CDR3, taken from reference TRBV5-1 and TRBJ1-2): KAGVTQTPRYLIKTRGQQVTLSCSPISGHRSVSWYQQTPGQGLQFLFEYFSETQRNKGNFPGRFSGRQFSNSRSEMNVSTLELGDSALYLCASSLEQGSYGYTFGSGTRLTVV.